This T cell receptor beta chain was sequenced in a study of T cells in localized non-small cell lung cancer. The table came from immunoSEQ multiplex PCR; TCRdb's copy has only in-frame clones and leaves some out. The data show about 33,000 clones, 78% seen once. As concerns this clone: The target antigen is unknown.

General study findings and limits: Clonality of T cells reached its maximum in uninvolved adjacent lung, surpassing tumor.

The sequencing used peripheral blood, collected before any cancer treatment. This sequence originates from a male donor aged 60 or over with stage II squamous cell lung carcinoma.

The CDR3 region is CASSEGARGFRQETQYF. The CDR3 DNA reads as TGTGCCAGCAGTGAAGGGGCGAGAGGGTTTCGGCAAGAGACCCAGTACTTC. This rearrangement joins TRBV6-1 to TRBJ2-5; tentatively, D is TRBD2 (5 bases). Germline V gives CDR1 MNHNS, CDR2 SASEGT. V dropped 1 base and J dropped 2 bases, with 17 bases sitting between them. The CDR3 is made up of 17 amino acids.